This TCR beta chain was captured by sequencing in a study of blood T cell dynamics during melanoma immunotherapy. V was pared by 7 bases and J by 3 bases, with 14 bases of the junction left unmatched. The germline V gene has CDR1 MDHEN and CDR2 SYDVKM. The CDR3 runs to 17 residues. A fixed DNA input of 300 to 350 ng was used per bulk PBMC sample. The method was immunoSEQ multiplex PCR; TCRdb's version includes in-frame clones alone and lacks a portion of them. The sample carries 25,000 to 35,000 clones, around 80% recorded once. Time point defined: week 3, after first cycle of checkpoint inhibitor. At 12 weeks after first infusion, RECIST 1.1 defined response for most patients.

This sequence joins TRBV28 and TRBJ1-2; TRBD1 aligns across 10 bases. The sequencing used blood, collected from a patient treated with checkpoint blockade. This TCR came from a human donor with melanoma. The chain's CDR3 is CASTPADRGRGHYGYTF. CDR3 in DNA: TGTGCCAGCACCCCCGCTGACAGGGGGCGAGGTCACTATGGCTACACCTTC.